Following are 9 T cell receptor beta chains from one sample sequenced in a study of PD-1 blockade in classical Hodgkin lymphoma. Profiled with immunoSEQ multiplex PCR; TCRdb holds only in-frame clones, not every one. Of roughly 94,000 clones listed, about 93% are singletons. As for time point: cycle 4 day 1 (C4D1), after six to seven weeks of nivolumab. Every patient was affected by relapse after autologous stem cell transplantation, while exposure to brentuximab vedotin was not uniform. The sequencing used peripheral blood mononuclear cells (PBMCs), collected before the fourth cycle of nivolumab. Source of these receptors: a human donor with classical Hodgkin lymphoma.

The chain has TRBV5-1 and TRBJ1-1; 9 positions match TRBD1. V shed 7 bases and J 0 bases; nucleotides not matched to a gene: 16. The germline CDR1 and CDR2 sequences are SGHRS and YFSETQ. The CDR3 runs 18 residues. DNA of the CDR3: TGCGCCAGCGTTCCTGGATCGGGACAGGGACCCATGAACACTGAAGCTTTCTTT. Protein sequence: CASVPGSGQGPMNTEAFF.

This clone was recorded once. The chain recombines TRBV9 with TRBJ2-3, with a weak D call TRBD1 (5 bases). V gave up 3 bases and J gave up 2 bases, with 10 bases separating them. This CDR3 is 14 amino acids long. Germline V gene data show CDR1 as SGDLS and CDR2 as YYNGEE. The CDR3 coding sequence is TGTGCCAGCAGCGCGCAGACAGTCACAGATACGCAGTATTTT. It translates to CASSAQTVTDTQYF.

This clone was picked up one time. The chain recombines TRBV11-1 with TRBJ2-2; 7 bases are a match to TRBD1. Trimming took 2 bases from V and 0 from J; bases not matched to a gene: 3. This CDR3 region has 16 residues. Germline loops: CDR1 SGHAT, CDR2 FQDESV (reference sequence). Here the CDR3 DNA reads TGTGCCAGCAGCTTACAGGGGGACCCGAACACCGGGGAGCTGTTTTTT. Residues: CASSLQGDPNTGELFF.

This chain links TRBV7-9 with TRBJ2-1, with 8 bases aligning to TRBD1. V was clipped by 0 bases and J by 3 bases; unmatched bases: 1. Per germline, CDR1 SEHNR and CDR2 FQNEAQ (reference sequence). CDR3 length: 15 residues. The CDR3 loop reads CASSLAQGVYNEQFF. Here the CDR3 DNA reads TGTGCCAGCAGCTTAGCACAGGGGGTCTACAATGAGCAGTTCTTC.

V and J are TRBV27 and TRBJ2-2; D is ambiguous. The V end was cut by 6 bases, the J end by 3 bases, with 14 bases between. The CDR3 has 15 residues. Germline V gene lookup returns CDR1 MNHEY and CDR2 SMNVEV (reference sequence). CDR3 protein: CASSQRRADTGELFF. CDR3 nucleotide sequence: TGTGCCAGCAGCCAACGGCGCGCAGACACCGGGGAGCTGTTTTTT.

This rearrangement joins TRBV6-5 to TRBJ2-2; perhaps TRBD1 as D (5 bases). V lost 6 bases and J 0 bases, leaving 8 bases between the germline ends. The CDR3 is 14 residues long. Per the germline V gene, CDR1 is MNHEY and CDR2 is SVGAGI. CDR3 bases: TGTGCCAGCAGGCGACAGACGAACACCGGGGAGCTGTTTTTT. As protein: CASRRQTNTGELFF.

The gene calls are TRBV14 and TRBJ1-6; perhaps TRBD1 as D (5 bases). The length of the CDR3 is 16 residues. The germline V and J ends were trimmed by 0 bases and 3 bases, with 9 bases remaining between them. Germline loops: CDR1 SGHDN, CDR2 FVKESK. The CDR3 loop reads CASSQDSGHYNSPLHF. For the CDR3, the DNA is TGTGCCAGCAGCCAAGATTCCGGACACTATAATTCACCCCTCCACTTT.

The rearrangement joins TRBV5-4 to TRBJ2-7; 8 bases map to TRBD2. Trimming took 3 bases from V and 3 from J; bases not matched to a gene: 2. Germline CDR1 and CDR2: SGHNT and YYREEE (reference sequence). CDR3 size: 13 residues. Here the CDR3 reads CASSSGTSYEQYF. The CDR3 nucleotides read TGTGCCAGCAGCTCTGGGACTAGCTACGAGCAGTACTTC.

This clone showed up just once. The rearrangement links TRBV9 to TRBJ2-1; TRBD2 agrees at 12 bases. The V gene end was trimmed by 3 bases and the J gene end by 9 bases; junction bases not matched to a gene: 10. The CDR3 is 16 residues long. Per the germline V gene, CDR1 is SGDLS and CDR2 is YYNGEE. CDR3 nucleotide sequence: TGTGCCAGCAGCGCGACGACTAGCGGGAGTTCCGGTGAGCAGTTCTTC. Protein: CASSATTSGSSGEQFF.